This T cell receptor (beta chain) was recovered during a study of T cell repertoires in ileal Crohn's disease. Between the trimmed V and J ends, which lost 4 bases and 0 bases, there was a span of 12 bases. Germline CDR1 and CDR2: LNHDA and SQIVND (reference sequence). The CDR3 length is 16 residues. Points from the study as a whole: Endoscopic recurrence occurred in every patient whose clonality exceeded 26.8%. Mucosal expansions were suggested to be mainly CD8 T cells.

Method: immunoSEQ multiplex PCR; TCRdb's copy keeps in-frame clones and lacks some. The sample holds almost 6,000 clones, about 96% seen once. To note about this clone: Its antigen is as yet unknown.

This sequence was found in an adult with Crohn's disease. Sequencing used ileal tissue. The chain has TRBV19 and TRBJ1-4; TRBD1 is a possible D gene (5 bases). The CDR3 bases are TGTGCCAGTAGTAGGGGCGCAAGGACAACTAATGAAAAACTGTTTTTT. Its translation is CASSRGARTTNEKLFF. The whole variable domain, filled in from reference TRBV19 and TRBJ1-4, reads DGGITQSPKYLFRKEGQNVTLSCEQNLNHDAMYWYRQDPGQGLRLIYYSQIVNDFQKGDIAEGYSVSREKKESFPLTVTSAQKNPTAFYLCASSRGARTTNEKLFFGSGTQLSVL.